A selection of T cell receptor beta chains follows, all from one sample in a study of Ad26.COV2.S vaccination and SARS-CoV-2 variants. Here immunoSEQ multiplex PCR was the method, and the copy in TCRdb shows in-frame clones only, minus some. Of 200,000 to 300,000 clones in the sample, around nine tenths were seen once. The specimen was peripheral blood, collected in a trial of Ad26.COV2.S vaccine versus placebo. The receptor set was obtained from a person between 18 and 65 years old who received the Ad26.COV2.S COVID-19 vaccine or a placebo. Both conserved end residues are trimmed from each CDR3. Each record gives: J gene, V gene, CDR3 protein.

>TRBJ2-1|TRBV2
ASSSPSGRAGEQF
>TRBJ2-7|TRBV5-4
ASSLSAGGTHEQY
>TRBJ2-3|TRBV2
ASSGGPTE
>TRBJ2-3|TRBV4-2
ASSNRLAGGPGTDTQY
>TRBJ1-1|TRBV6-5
ASMTGLNTEAF
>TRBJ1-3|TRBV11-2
ASSLGPERNTIY
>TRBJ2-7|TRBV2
ASSYSASSSYEQY
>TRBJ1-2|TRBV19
ASSIRQGTNYGYT
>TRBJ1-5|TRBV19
ASSPAEGNQPQH
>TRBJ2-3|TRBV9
ASSVEQGLVTDTQY
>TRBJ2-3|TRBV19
ASSPGQGGDTQY
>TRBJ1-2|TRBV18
ASSPREPGGGIQIYGYT
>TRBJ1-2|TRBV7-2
ASNDRVGGYT
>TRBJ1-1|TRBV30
AFEDRGNSEAF
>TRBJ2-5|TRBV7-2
ASSISGGAVETQY
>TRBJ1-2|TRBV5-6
ASRRGTGGYGYT
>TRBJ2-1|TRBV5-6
ASRRGLAGGPEQF
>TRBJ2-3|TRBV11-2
ASSQGTASSTDTQY
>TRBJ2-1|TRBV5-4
ASVKRESSYNEQF
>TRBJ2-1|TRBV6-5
ASRLAGREQF
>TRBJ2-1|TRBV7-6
ASSQRGDNEQF
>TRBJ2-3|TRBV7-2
ASSSRRWLGRKETDTQY
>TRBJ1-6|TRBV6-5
ASSYSGPNHPLH
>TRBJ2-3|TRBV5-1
ASSLGLGGRQVGDTQY
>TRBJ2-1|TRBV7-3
ASSLRTFPLSSDNEQF
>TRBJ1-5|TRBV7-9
ASSLDARGDQPQH
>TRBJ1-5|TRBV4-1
ASSQEGTAYNQPQH
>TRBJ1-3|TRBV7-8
ASSLVGGSGNTIY
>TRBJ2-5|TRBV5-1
ASSFGLAGAQETQY
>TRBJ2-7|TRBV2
ASSRAPGGEQY
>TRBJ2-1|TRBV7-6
ASSSSDGRKGNEQF
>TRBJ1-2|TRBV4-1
ASSQGRGGNINYGYT
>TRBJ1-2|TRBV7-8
ASGTPNYGYT
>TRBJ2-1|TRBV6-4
ASSELAGVHNEQF
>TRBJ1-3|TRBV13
ASSTGNGNTIY
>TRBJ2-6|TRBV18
ASSPIAPGANVLT
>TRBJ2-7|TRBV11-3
ASSFDGSYEQY
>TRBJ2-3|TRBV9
ASSVGGGDTQY
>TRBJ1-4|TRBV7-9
ASSMRQGNEKLF
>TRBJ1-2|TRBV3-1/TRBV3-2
ASSLLNDRVEGYT
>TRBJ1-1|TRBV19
ASTRQGKGTEAF
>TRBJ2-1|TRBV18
ASSFLAINEQF
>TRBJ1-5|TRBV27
ATRQPQH
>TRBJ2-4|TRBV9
ASSAGQGADKNIQY
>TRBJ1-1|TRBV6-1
ASSGPIGRTNTEAF
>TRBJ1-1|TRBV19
ASSQASYTEAF
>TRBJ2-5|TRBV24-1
ATSDLGGLAETQY
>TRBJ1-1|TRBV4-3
ASSQETGVQAF
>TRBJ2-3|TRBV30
AWSRPLPLRNTQY
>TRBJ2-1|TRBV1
TSSQEGGTLYNEQF
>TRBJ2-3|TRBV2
ASTAQGVDTDTQY
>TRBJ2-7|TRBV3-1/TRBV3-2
ASSRRNSYEQY